This TCR beta chain was documented in a study of CD8+ T cells in alopecia areata (dated by TCRdb to 2017 to 2018). Looking at the study overall: The treated patients took part in an open-label pilot trial in which moderate-to-severe alopecia areata was treated with oral tofacitinib at 5 to 10 mg twice daily. In humans, TCRbeta sequencing was performed on scalp tissue and on sorted CD4+ and CD8+ peripheral blood T cells from healthy controls and from patients with patchy or totalis/universalis alopecia areata. TCRbeta CDR3 regions were amplified by immunoSEQ multiplex PCR using 35 Vbeta forward and 13 Jbeta reverse primers. Patients stayed on tofacitinib for 6 to 18 months and then had 6 months of follow-up off drug so that delayed response and recurrence could be assessed. The SALT score, which quantifies the percentage of affected scalp surface area, was used to measure disease severity in treated patients. RNA was extracted with the PAXgene miRNA kit for fixed scalp, the miRNeasy kit for PBMCs, and the RNeasy kit for mouse skin. Biopsies were taken from tofacitinib-treated patients at baseline and again at 4 and 24 weeks into treatment, and several of those patients also had a later scalp biopsy. Clonality in the scalp was compared among normal scalp (n=4), patchy alopecia areata scalp (n=8), and alopecia totalis/universalis scalp (n=8). High-throughput TCRbeta sequencing was used to examine T cell clonal expansion in alopecia areata in both the C3H/HeJ mouse model and human patients. What the work shows at the level of the full study, not this receptor alone: Unlike mouse skin, which is dominated by gammadelta T cells, normal human skin has resident alphabeta T cells that are also sequenced, and this complicates analysis of the scalp TCR repertoire. Tofacitinib significantly lowered scalp clonality and the number of expanded CD8+ clones among the top 100 scalp clones. TCR sequences shared between patients were less clear than in mice, possibly partly because of HLA diversity in the patient population. Because the treated cohort was small and had only one nonresponder, larger studies are needed to examine links between baseline CD8+ expansion and response. During tofacitinib treatment, many expanded lesional clones remained in scalp and blood, and this persistence may partly explain relapse after treatment is stopped. Higher clonality and more expanded CD8+ clones were observed in lesional scalp than in normal scalp, particularly in alopecia totalis/universalis, a finding suggestive of antigenic drive.

The sample's time point label, decoded: about four weeks on oral tofacitinib. The treatment or condition label, read with the paper, signifies: oral pan-JAK inhibitor, 5-10 mg twice daily. Lesional scalp punch biopsies and peripheral blood were collected from alopecia areata patients. After PBMCs were isolated by density centrifugation and stained for CD3, CD4 and CD8, a FACSAria was used to sort CD4+ and CD8+ T cells. This clone was found once. Its target antigen remains unknown. Qualities for individual bases were not recorded, and no much larger clone is one base off. Based on the germline V gene, the CDR1 and CDR2 sequences are MDHEN and SYDVKM. Taken from cysteine to phenylalanine, the CDR3 has 13 residues. Just the 39-base CDR3 DNA is kept, in frame starting at base 1. Cut back by 3 bases and 5 bases, the V and J ends lie 10 bases apart. The library was obtained by the immunoSEQ multiplex PCR assay. RNA was extracted from all samples and reverse transcribed into cDNA, which served as template for TCR sequencing. SuperScript III was used to make first-strand cDNA, primed with a 2:1 mix of oligo-dT and random hexamers. A synthetic immune receptor repertoire was used to measure amplification bias, and any remaining bias was corrected computationally. From the authors' description of their analysis: Raw reads were preprocessed to remove errors, and CDR3 was defined according to IMGT conventions as the region from the conserved cysteine to phenylalanine. To get clonality, Shannon entropy was normalized by log2 of the number of productive unique TCRs and the result was subtracted from 1. Whether each scalp clone was CD4 or CD8 was inferred by checking scalp TCRbeta sequences against the CD4 and CD8 repertoires from sorted blood. In TCRdb, the immuneACCESS table is reduced to in-frame sequences with V and J assigned. These tables do not hold every clone; where another copy was compared, an unresolved V gene accounts for under half, and the others remain unexplained. V, J and clone size are those of that table, while D and trimming were read from the DNA. Counted in this sample were about 190,000 clones; 50% to 60% of them appeared once. Approximately 0.63% of the sample is taken by the ten largest.

The source is a human donor with alopecia areata. The starting material was CD4+ T cells sorted from blood, obtained at week 4, from a patient treated with tofacitinib. The sequence joins TRBV28 to TRBJ1-1; a weak D assignment points to TRBD1 (6 bases agree). The sequenced DNA is TGTGCCAGCAGTTTTCAAGGGGGTACTGAAGCTTTCTTT. It translates to CASSFQGGTEAFF.